This T cell receptor beta chain was observed in a study of T cell changes during pregnancy in multiple sclerosis. CDR1 and CDR2 (germline): MNHEY, SMNVEV (reference sequence). This CDR3 has 15 residues. V lost 1 base and J lost 2, with 9 bases in between. Clones were read by immunoSEQ multiplex PCR, and TCRdb kept only the in-frame ones, dropping some. The data hold about 40,000 clones, with about 88% observed a single time. The sequencing used CD8+ T cells from peripheral blood mononuclear cells, collected in the first trimester of pregnancy. The chain uses TRBV27 and TRBJ1-3, with a weak D call TRBD1 (5 bases). The receptor's source is a female donor with multiple sclerosis, enrolled in a pregnancy study. The CDR3 loop reads CASSLLGAAGNTIYF. The CDR3 region has the DNA TGTGCCAGCAGTTTATTAGGGGCGGCTGGAAACACCATATATTTT.